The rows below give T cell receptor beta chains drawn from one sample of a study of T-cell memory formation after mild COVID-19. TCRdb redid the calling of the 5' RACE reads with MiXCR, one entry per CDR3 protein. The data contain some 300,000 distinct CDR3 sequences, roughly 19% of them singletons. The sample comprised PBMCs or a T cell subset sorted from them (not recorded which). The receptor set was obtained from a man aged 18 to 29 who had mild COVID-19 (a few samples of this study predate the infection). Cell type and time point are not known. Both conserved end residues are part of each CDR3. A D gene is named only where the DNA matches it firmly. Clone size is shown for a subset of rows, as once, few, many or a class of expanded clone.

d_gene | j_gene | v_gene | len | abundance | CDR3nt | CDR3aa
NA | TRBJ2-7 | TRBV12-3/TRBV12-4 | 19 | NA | TGTGCCAGCAGCCCCACTTGGGAGGTCCCTGACGGGGTGGCGAGCGAGCAGTACTTC | CASSPTWEVPDGVASEQYF
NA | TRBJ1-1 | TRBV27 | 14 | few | TGTGCCAGCAGTGCCAGGGGCAGCGACACTGAAGCTTTCTTT | CASSARGSDTEAFF
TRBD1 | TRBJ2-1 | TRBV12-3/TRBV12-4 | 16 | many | TGTGCCAGCGCGGGACAGGGGGCGAGCTCCTACAATGAGCAGTTCTTC | CASAGQGASSYNEQFF
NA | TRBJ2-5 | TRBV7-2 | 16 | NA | TGTGCCAGCAGCTTGGGGTCCTCCGGGAACCAAGAGACCCAGTACTTC | CASSLGSSGNQETQYF
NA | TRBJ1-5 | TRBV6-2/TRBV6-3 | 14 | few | TGTGCCAGCAGTCCAGTCGGGTTGGGTCAGCCCCAGCATTTT | CASSPVGLGQPQHF
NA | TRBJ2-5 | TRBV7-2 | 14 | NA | TGTGCCAGCAGCTTAGAGGGGGGCCGAGGGACCCAGTACTTC | CASSLEGGRGTQYF
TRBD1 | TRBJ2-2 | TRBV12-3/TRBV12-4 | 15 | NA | TGTGCCAGCAGTTCAGGACAGGGGGGAATCGGGGAGCTGTTTTTT | CASSSGQGGIGELFF
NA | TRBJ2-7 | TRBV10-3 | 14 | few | TGTGCCATCAGTGGACCAGAGTATCCCTACGAGCAGTACTTC | CAISGPEYPYEQYF
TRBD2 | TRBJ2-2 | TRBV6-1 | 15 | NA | TGTGCCTCACGGATCCTAGCGGGGGCGGACGGGGAGCTGTTTTTT | CASRILAGADGELFF
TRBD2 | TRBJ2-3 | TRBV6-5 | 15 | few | TGTGCCAGCAGCACTGCTAGCGGGGGCACAGATACGCAGTATTTT | CASSTASGGTDTQYF
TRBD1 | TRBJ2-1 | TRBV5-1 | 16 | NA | TGCGCCAGCAGCTTGGGGGACAGGGGGAACTACAATGAGCAGTTCTTC | CASSLGDRGNYNEQFF
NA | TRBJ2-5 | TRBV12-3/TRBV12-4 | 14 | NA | TGTGCCAGCAGTTTCTCGGGGCCTGTGGAGACCCAGTACTTC | CASSFSGPVETQYF
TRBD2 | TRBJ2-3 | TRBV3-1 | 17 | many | TGTGCCAGCAGCCAAGATCTAGCGGGGGGCCACACAGATACGCAGTATTTT | CASSQDLAGGHTDTQYF
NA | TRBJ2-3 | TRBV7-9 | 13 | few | TGTGCCAGCAGCTTTTATTCCGCCGATACGCAGTATTTT | CASSFYSADTQYF
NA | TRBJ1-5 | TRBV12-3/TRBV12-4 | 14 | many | TGTGCCAGCAGGTCACAGGTGGGCAATCAGCCCCAGCATTTT | CASRSQVGNQPQHF
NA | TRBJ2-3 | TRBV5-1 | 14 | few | TGCGCCAGCAGCTCGGACTCGTACACAGATACGCAGTATTTT | CASSSDSYTDTQYF
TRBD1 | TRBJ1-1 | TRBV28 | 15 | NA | TGTGCCAGCAGCCGGCCGGGACAGGGGTACGGTGAAGCTTTCTTT | CASSRPGQGYGEAFF
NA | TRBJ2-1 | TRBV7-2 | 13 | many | TGTGCCAGCAGCTTTGTCTGGGACAATGAGCAGTTCTTC | CASSFVWDNEQFF
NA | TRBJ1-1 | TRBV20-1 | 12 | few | TGCAGTGCGGACAAGGGGGACACTGAAGCTTTCTTT | CSADKGDTEAFF
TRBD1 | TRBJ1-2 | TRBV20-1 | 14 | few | TGCAGTGCTAGTGCCGGGACAGGGCTCGACGGCTACACCTTC | CSASAGTGLDGYTF
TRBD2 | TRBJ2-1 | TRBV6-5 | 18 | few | TGTGCCAGCAGCCTCGGACTAGCGGGGGGGGTGTCCTACAATGAGCAGTTCTTC | CASSLGLAGGVSYNEQFF
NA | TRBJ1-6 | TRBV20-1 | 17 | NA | TGCAGTGCTAGAGACATAGGACAGAGCTCCTATAATTCACCCCTCCACTTT | CSARDIGQSSYNSPLHF
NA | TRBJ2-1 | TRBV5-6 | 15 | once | TGTGCCAGCAGCTTGGGCGCCCGGAGATCGAATGAGCAGTTCTTC | CASSLGARRSNEQFF
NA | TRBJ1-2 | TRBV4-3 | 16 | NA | TGCGCCAGCAGCCAAGACTTCAGGGGACTTGGTGAAGGCTACACCTTC | CASSQDFRGLGEGYTF
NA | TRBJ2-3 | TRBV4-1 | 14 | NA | TGCGCCAGCAGCCAAGAAGTCCTATTAGATACGCAGTATTTT | CASSQEVLLDTQYF
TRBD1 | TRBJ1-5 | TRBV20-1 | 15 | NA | TGCAGTGCTAAAGGGGGCAGGGGGATTGGGAAGCCCCAGCATTTT | CSAKGGRGIGKPQHF
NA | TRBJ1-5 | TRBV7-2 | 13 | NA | TGTGCCAGCAGCCGGGAGATTAATCAGCCCCAGCATTTT | CASSREINQPQHF